Listed below are T cell receptor beta chains from one sample, sequenced in a study of shared clonotypes between healthy human individuals. Assay used: immunoSEQ multiplex PCR; TCRdb lists only in-frame clones, some missing. The sample shows 2 million to 3 million clones, over 85% of them seen only once. Material: naive CD4+ T cells from PBMCs. The receptors were sampled from a man aged 18 to 29 in good health. Some clones in this sample may be carry-over from other donors' samples. The CDR3 runs from the conserved cysteine through the conserved F or W. The order of the fields is V gene, CDR3 length, D gene, clone size, J gene, CDR3 DNA, CDR3 protein. The D gene is left open where the match is weak. The size of a clone is reported for some rows only, either as once, few or many, or as a class for expanded clones.

>TRBV9|13|.|.|TRBJ2-1
TGTGCCAGCAGCGCCCGGAGTCAGAATGAGCAGTTCTTC
CASSARSQNEQFF
>TRBV2|11|.|.|TRBJ2-3
TGTGCCAGCAGAACCGCAGATACGCAGTATTTT
CASRTADTQYF
>TRBV9|16|.|.|TRBJ2-1
TGTGCCAGCAGCGAGGGACCCCCCAGGGCCTACAATGAGCAGTTCTTC
CASSEGPPRAYNEQFF
>TRBV5-6|16|.|.|TRBJ1-6
TGTGCCAGCAGCTGGCGACAGAGCTCCTATAATTCACCCCTCCACTTT
CASSWRQSSYNSPLHF
>TRBV28|11|.|.|TRBJ1-1
TGTGCCAGCAGTTGGGCAGGGCGGTCTTTCTTT
CASSWAGRSFF
>TRBV5-1|13|.|few|TRBJ1-1
TGCGCCAGCAGCTCTCAGGGGAACACTGAAGCTTTCTTT
CASSSQGNTEAFF
>TRBV29-1|12|.|.|TRBJ2-5
TGCAGCGGCGCCCAGGGATCAGAGACCCAGTACTTC
CSGAQGSETQYF
>TRBV9|15|.|.|TRBJ2-1
TGTGCCAGCAGCGTAGGCGGTAACTCCTACAATGAGCAGTTCTTC
CASSVGGNSYNEQFF
>TRBV5-6|17|.|.|TRBJ2-1
TGTGCCAGCAGCCCAGAATCACTGTCTGGGTTGAGGAATGAGCAGTTCTTC
CASSPESLSGLRNEQFF
>TRBV9|13|.|once|TRBJ2-2
TGTGCCAGCAGCGGATCTAGGGCCGGGGAGCTGTTTTTT
CASSGSRAGELFF
>TRBV5-1|13|.|few|TRBJ1-5
TGCGCCAGCAGCTTCGGCAGCAATCAGCCCCAGCATTTT
CASSFGSNQPQHF
>TRBV19|14|.|.|TRBJ2-3
TGTGCCAGTAGGTCCACAGGGACCGCAGATACGCAGTATTTT
CASRSTGTADTQYF
>TRBV2|15|.|once|TRBJ1-1
TGTGCCAGCAGGGGTCACGAAAGTTTGAACACTGAAGCTTTCTTT
CASRGHESLNTEAFF
>TRBV5-1|15|.|.|TRBJ2-3
TGCGCCAGCAGCTTGGACACACGAGAGGCAGATACGCAGTATTTT
CASSLDTREADTQYF
>TRBV5-1|14|TRBD1|.|TRBJ1-4
TGCGCCAGTCGAGGACAGGCAACTAATGAAAAACTGTTTTTT
CASRGQATNEKLFF
>TRBV28|14|TRBD1|.|TRBJ2-7
TGTGCCAGCAGATGGGGGGACAGGGGGCTCGAGCAGTACTTC
CASRWGDRGLEQYF
>TRBV18|13|.|once|TRBJ1-5
TGTGCCAGCTCCTCATCCTTCAATCAGCCCCAGCATTTT
CASSSSFNQPQHF
>TRBV19|19|TRBD2|once|TRBJ2-5
TGTGCCAGTAGTATAGACATACGACTAGCGGGAGGGCCCTCGGTGACCCAGTACTTC
CASSIDIRLAGGPSVTQYF
>TRBV4-3|16|.|.|TRBJ2-7
TGCGCCAGCAGCCAAGATTACTGGACCGCCTCCTACGAGCAGTACTTC
CASSQDYWTASYEQYF
>TRBV28|16|TRBD1|.|TRBJ2-3
TGTGCCAGCAGTCCCCCCCACAGGGGTAGCACAGATACGCAGTATTTT
CASSPPHRGSTDTQYF
>TRBV5-1|13|.|.|TRBJ1-3
TGCGCCAGCAGAGTCCCGGGGGGAAACACCATATATTTT
CASRVPGGNTIYF
>TRBV6-5|15|.|.|TRBJ1-6
TGTGCCAGCAGTCGGAGGGGGGCCTATAATTCACCCCTCCACTTT
CASSRRGAYNSPLHF
>TRBV9|16|TRBD2|.|TRBJ2-4
TGTGCCAGCAGCGTAGGGACTAGCGGAGCCAAAAACATTCAGTACTTC
CASSVGTSGAKNIQYF
>TRBV15|16|.|.|TRBJ1-5
TGTGCCACCAGCCGCGACTTCGGGCAGGGCAATCAGCCCCAGCATTTT
CATSRDFGQGNQPQHF
>TRBV9|15|TRBD2|.|TRBJ2-5
TGTGCCAGCAGCGTAGGTCCGGGAGGAGGGGAGACCCAGTACTTC
CASSVGPGGGETQYF
>TRBV11-2|13|.|.|TRBJ2-5
TGTGCCAGCGGACGACAGGTTCAAGAGACCCAGTACTTC
CASGRQVQETQYF
>TRBV6-5|16|.|.|TRBJ2-2
TGTGCCAGCAGTTTCAGGGGGGCGCGGGGGACCGGGGAGCTGTTTTTT
CASSFRGARGTGELFF
>TRBV11-2|14|.|.|TRBJ2-7
TGTGCCAGCAGCTTGAACCTTGGTCAGGGCGAGCAGTACTTC
CASSLNLGQGEQYF
>TRBV18|15|.|.|TRBJ2-1
TGTGCCAGCTCACCGGGGCTTAGCTCCTACAATGAGCAGTTCTTC
CASSPGLSSYNEQFF
>TRBV5-1|15|TRBD2|once|TRBJ2-2
TGCGCCAGCAGCTTGGGCGGGAGCGATCCCGGGGAGCTGTTTTTT
CASSLGGSDPGELFF
>TRBV5-1|17|TRBD2|.|TRBJ2-7
TGCGCCAGCAGCTTTTCCGGGACTAGCGGGAGATCCCACGAGCAGTACTTC
CASSFSGTSGRSHEQYF
>TRBV4-1|16|.|.|TRBJ2-1
TGCGCCAGCAGCCAAGACAATTGGCCCGAACGGAATGAGCAGTTCTTC
CASSQDNWPERNEQFF
>TRBV19|16|TRBD1|.|TRBJ2-1
TGTGCCAGTAGCATAACCGGGACAGGGGATGTGAATGAGCAGTTCTTC
CASSITGTGDVNEQFF
>TRBV2|14|.|few|TRBJ1-5
TGTGCCAGCAGTCGGACAGTTAGCAATCAGCCCCAGCATTTT
CASSRTVSNQPQHF
>TRBV7-8|13|.|.|TRBJ1-2
TGTGCCAGCAGCTTAGGGCAGCACTATGGCTACACCTTC
CASSLGQHYGYTF
>TRBV18|15|TRBD1|.|TRBJ2-1
TGTGCCAGCTCACCGCTCACAGGGACAGATAATGAGCAGTTCTTC
CASSPLTGTDNEQFF
>TRBV5-1|19|TRBD2|.|TRBJ2-7
TGCGCCAGCAGCCTTTGGGCGGGCGGACTAGCGGGAGCGGGCTACGAGCAGTACTTC
CASSLWAGGLAGAGYEQYF
>TRBV19|15|.|.|TRBJ2-3
TGTGCCAGTAGTATGGGGGGTCTAGACGGAGATACGCAGTATTTT
CASSMGGLDGDTQYF
>TRBV5-1|17|TRBD2|.|TRBJ2-4
TGCGCCAGCAGGCCTGGTGAGCTAGCGGGGATAAAAAACATTCAGTACTTC
CASRPGELAGIKNIQYF
>TRBV6-1|15|.|.|TRBJ1-1
TGTGCCAGCAGTGAAGCTCCCAAAGTCAGGGGTGAAGCTTTCTTT
CASSEAPKVRGEAFF
>TRBV7-9|14|.|.|TRBJ2-5
TGTGCCAGCAGCTTAAGGGTGGAGGGTGAGACCCAGTACTTC
CASSLRVEGETQYF
>TRBV5-6|15|.|.|TRBJ1-5
TGTGCCAGCAGCCCATCCTGGCGTCTAACTGGGCCCCAGCATTTT
CASSPSWRLTGPQHF
>TRBV29-1|14|.|.|TRBJ1-2
TGCAGCGGGTCCGGGACAAATTTAGTGGGGGGCTACACCTTC
CSGSGTNLVGGYTF
>TRBV29-1|13|.|.|TRBJ2-7
TGCAGCGTAAAAAGAGCGGAAGACTACGAGCAGTACTTC
CSVKRAEDYEQYF
>TRBV7-9|12|.|.|TRBJ1-2
TGTGCCAGCAGCTTCGGGCTCGGGGGCTACACCTTC
CASSFGLGGYTF